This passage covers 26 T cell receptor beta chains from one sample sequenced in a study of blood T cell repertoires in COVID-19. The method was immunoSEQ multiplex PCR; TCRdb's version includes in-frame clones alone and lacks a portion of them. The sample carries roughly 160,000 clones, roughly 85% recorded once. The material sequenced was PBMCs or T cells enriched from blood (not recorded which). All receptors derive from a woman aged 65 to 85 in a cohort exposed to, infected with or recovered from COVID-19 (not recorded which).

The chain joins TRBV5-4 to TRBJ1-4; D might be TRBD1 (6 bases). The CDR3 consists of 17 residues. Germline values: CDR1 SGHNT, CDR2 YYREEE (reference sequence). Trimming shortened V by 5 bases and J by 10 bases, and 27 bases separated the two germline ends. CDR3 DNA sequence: TGTGCCAGCAGGACCCCAGTCAGCAGGGGCCCTCGCGGAAAACTGTTTTTT. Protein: CASRTPVSRGPRGKLFF.

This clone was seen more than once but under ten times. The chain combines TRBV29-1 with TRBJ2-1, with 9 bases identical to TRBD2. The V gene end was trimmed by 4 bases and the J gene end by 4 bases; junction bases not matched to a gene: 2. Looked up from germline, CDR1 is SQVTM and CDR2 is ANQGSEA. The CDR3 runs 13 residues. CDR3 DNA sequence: TGCAGCGTTGCTAGCGGGATATACAATGAGCAGTTCTTC. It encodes CSVASGIYNEQFF.

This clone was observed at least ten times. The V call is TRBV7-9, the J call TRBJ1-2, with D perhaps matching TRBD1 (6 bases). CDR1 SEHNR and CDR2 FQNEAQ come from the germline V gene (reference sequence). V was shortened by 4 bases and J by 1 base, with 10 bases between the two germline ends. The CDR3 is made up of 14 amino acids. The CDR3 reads CASSYLQGNYGYTF. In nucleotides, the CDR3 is TGTGCCAGCAGCTACCTACAGGGTAACTATGGCTACACCTTC.

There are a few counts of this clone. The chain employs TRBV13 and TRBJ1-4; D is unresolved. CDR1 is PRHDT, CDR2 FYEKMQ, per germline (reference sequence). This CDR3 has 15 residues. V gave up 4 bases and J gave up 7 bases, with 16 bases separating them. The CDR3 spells CASSSSGRGGEKLFF. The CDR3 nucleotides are TGTGCCAGCAGCTCATCCGGGCGGGGAGGTGAAAAACTGTTTTTT.

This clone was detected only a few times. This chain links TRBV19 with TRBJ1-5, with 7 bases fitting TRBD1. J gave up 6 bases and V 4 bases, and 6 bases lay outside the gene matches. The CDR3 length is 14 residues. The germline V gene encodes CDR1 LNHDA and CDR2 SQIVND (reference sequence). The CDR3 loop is CASSTRTGSQPQHF. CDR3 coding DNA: TGTGCCAGTAGTACTCGGACAGGCTCTCAGCCCCAGCATTTT. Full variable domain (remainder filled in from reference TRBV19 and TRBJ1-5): DGGITQSPKYLFRKEGQNVTLSCEQNLNHDAMYWYRQDPGQGLRLIYYSQIVNDFQKGDIAEGYSVSREKKESFPLTVTSAQKNPTAFYLCASSTRTGSQPQHFGDGTRLSIL.

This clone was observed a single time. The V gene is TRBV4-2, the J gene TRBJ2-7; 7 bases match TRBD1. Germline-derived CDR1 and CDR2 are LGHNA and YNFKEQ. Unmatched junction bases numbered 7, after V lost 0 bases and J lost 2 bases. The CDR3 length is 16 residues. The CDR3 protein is CASSQEGQGETYEQYF. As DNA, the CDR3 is TGTGCCAGCAGCCAAGAGGGGCAGGGGGAAACCTACGAGCAGTACTTC.

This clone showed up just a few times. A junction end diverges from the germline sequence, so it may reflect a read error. CDR3 in DNA: TGTGCCAGCAGTCCGAGGGAATATGGCTCCACCTTC. Protein: CASSPREYGSTF. This chain links TRBV12-3 or TRBV12-4 with TRBJ1-2; D unclear. This CDR3 is 12 amino acids long.

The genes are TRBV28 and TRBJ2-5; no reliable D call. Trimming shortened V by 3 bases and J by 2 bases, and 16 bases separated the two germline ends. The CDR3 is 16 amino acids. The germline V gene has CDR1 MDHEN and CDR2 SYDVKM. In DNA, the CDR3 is TGTGCCAGCAGTTTTAACCCCTCTTCAGATCAAGAGACCCAGTACTTC. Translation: CASSFNPSSDQETQYF.

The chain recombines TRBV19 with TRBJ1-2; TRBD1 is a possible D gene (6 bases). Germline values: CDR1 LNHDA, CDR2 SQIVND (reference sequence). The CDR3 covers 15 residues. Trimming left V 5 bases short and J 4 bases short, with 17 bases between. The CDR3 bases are TGTGCCAGTAGTTTGCAGGGGAAAAGGGGCTATGGCTACACCTTC. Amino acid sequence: CASSLQGKRGYGYTF.

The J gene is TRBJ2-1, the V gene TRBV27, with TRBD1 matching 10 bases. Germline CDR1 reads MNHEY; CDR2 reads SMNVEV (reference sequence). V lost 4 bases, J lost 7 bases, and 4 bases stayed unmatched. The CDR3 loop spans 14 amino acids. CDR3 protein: CASSSRTGGNEQFF. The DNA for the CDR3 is TGTGCCAGCAGTTCCAGGACAGGGGGTAATGAGCAGTTCTTC.

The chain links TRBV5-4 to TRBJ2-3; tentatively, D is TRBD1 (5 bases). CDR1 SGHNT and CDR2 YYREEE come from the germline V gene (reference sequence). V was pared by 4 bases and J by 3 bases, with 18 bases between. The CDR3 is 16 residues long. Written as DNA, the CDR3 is TGTGCCAGCAGCCAATTGACAGACCCCGCAACAGATACGCAGTATTTT. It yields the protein CASSQLTDPATDTQYF.

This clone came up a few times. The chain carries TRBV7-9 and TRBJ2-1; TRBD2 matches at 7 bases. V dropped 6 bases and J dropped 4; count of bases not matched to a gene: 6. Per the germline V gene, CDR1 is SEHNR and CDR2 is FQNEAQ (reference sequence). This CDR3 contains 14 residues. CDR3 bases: TGTGCCAGCAGTTCGGGAGGTTATTACAATGAGCAGTTCTTC. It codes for CASSSGGYYNEQFF.

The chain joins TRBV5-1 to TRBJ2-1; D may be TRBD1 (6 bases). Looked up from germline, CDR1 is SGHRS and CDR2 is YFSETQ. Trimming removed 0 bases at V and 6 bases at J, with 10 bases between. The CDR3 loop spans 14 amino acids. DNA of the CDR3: TGCGCCAGCAGCTTGGATGGACAGTTCAATGAGCAGTTCTTC. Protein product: CASSLDGQFNEQFF.

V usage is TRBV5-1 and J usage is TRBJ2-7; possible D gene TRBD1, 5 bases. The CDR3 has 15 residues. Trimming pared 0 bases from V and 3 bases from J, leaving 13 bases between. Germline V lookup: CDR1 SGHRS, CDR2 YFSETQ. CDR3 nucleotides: TGCGCCAGCAGCTTGGCCGGTTCCAGGGACTACGAGCAGTACTTC. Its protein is CASSLAGSRDYEQYF. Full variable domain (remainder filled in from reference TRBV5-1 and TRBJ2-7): KAGVTQTPRYLIKTRGQQVTLSCSPISGHRSVSWYQQTPGQGLQFLFEYFSETQRNKGNFPGRFSGRQFSNSRSEMNVSTLELGDSALYLCASSLAGSRDYEQYFGPGTRLTVT.

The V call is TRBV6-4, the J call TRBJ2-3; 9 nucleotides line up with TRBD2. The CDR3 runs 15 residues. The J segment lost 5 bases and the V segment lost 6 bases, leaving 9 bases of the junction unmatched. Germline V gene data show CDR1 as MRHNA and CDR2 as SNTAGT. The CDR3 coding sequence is TGTGCCAGCAGCCCCACGAGCGGGAGGAAAGATACGCAGTATTTT. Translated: CASSPTSGRKDTQYF.

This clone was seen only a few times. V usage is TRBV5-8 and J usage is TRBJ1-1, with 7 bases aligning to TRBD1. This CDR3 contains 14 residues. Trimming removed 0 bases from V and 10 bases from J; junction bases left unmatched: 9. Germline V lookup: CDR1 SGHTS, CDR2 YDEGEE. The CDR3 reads CASSLGVRDSRAFF. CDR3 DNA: TGTGCCAGCAGCTTGGGAGTTCGGGACAGTAGAGCTTTCTTT.

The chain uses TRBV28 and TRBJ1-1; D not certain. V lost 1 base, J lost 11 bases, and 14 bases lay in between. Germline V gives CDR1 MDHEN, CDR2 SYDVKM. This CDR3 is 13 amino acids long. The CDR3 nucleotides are TGTGCCAGCAGTTTATCGTCGGTCCAACGTGCTTTCTTT. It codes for CASSLSSVQRAFF.

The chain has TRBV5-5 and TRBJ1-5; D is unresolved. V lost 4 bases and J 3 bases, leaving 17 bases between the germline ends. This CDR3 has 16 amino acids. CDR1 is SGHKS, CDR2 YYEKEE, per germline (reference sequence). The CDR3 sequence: CASSKEGSRYNQPQHF. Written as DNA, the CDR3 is TGTGCCAGCAGCAAAGAGGGTTCAAGGTACAATCAGCCCCAGCATTTT.

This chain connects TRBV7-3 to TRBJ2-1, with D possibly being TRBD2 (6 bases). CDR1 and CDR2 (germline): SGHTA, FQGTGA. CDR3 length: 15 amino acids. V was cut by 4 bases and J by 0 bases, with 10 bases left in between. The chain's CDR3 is CASSSSSVSYNEQFF. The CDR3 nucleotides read TGTGCCAGCAGCTCCTCTAGCGTCTCCTACAATGAGCAGTTCTTC.

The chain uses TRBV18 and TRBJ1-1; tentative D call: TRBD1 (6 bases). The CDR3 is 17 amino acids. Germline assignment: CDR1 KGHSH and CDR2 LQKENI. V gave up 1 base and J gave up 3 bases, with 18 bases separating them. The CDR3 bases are TGTGCCAGCTCACCACAAGCGCTGCGGGGGGCCCACACTGAAGCTTTCTTT. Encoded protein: CASSPQALRGAHTEAFF.

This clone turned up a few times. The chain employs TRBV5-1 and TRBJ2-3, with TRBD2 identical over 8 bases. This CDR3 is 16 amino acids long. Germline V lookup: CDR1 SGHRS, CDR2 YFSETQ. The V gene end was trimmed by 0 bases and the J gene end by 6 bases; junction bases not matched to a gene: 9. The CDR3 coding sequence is TGCGCCAGCAGCTTGGGGGTAGCGGGATCCGGCGATACGCAGTATTTT. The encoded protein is CASSLGVAGSGDTQYF.

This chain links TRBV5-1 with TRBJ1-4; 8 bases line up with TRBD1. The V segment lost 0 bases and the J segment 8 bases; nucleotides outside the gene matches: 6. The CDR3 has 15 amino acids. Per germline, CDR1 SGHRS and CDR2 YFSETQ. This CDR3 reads CASSLATGDGEKLFF. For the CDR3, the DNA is TGCGCCAGCAGCTTGGCGACAGGGGATGGAGAAAAACTGTTTTTT. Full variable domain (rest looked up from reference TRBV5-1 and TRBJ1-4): KAGVTQTPRYLIKTRGQQVTLSCSPISGHRSVSWYQQTPGQGLQFLFEYFSETQRNKGNFPGRFSGRQFSNSRSEMNVSTLELGDSALYLCASSLATGDGEKLFFGSGTQLSVL.

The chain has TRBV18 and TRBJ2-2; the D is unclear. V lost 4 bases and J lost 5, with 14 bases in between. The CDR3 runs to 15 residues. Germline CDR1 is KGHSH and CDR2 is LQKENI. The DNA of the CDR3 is TGTGCCAGCTCACAATTCGAGGAGAGTACCGGGGAGCTGTTTTTT. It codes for CASSQFEESTGELFF. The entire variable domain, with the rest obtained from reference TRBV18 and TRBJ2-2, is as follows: NAGVMQNPRHLVRRRGQEARLRCSPMKGHSHVYWYRQLPEEGLKFMVYLQKENIIDESGMPKERFSAEFPKEGPSILRIQQVVRGDSAAYFCASSQFEESTGELFFGEGSRLTVL.

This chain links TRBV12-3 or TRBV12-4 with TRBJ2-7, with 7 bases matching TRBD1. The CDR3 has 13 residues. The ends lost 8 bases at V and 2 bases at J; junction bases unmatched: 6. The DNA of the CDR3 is TGTGCCAGCTCACAGGGGATCCCCTACGAGCAGTACTTC. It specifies CASSQGIPYEQYF.

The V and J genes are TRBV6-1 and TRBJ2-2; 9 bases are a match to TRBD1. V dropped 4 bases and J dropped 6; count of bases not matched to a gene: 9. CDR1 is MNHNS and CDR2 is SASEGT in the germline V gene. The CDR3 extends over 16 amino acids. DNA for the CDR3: TGTGCCAGCAGTGTGATCGGGACAGGGTTTTCCGGGGAGCTGTTTTTT. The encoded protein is CASSVIGTGFSGELFF.

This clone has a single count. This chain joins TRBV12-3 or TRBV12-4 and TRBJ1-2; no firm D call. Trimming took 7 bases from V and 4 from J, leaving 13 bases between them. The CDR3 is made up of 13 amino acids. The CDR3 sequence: CASTTLLRYGYTF. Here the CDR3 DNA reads TGTGCCAGCACCACTCTCCTACGCTATGGCTACACCTTC.